The 9 T cell receptor beta chains below come from one sample, sequenced in a study of shared clonotypes between healthy human individuals. Terminally differentiated effector memory CD45RA+ cells were excluded from the naive CD8 cells, which were CD45RO-negative and positively selected for CCR7. TCRdb's copy holds only in-frame clones and misses some; the assay was immunoSEQ multiplex PCR. The sample lists about 2.1 million clones, about 92% occurring once. The sample was naive CD8+ T cells from PBMCs. The receptors derive from a man younger than 35 in good health. Some clones in this sample may be carry-over from other donors' samples.

The chain has TRBV30 and TRBJ1-1, with D uncertain. The V end lost 4 bases, the J end lost 0 bases, and 6 bases lay between the germline ends. Germline CDR1 GTSNPN, CDR2 SVGIG (reference sequence). This CDR3 is built from 12 residues. The CDR3 nucleotides are TGTGCCTGGAAGGCTGTGAACACTGAAGCTTTCTTT. It encodes CAWKAVNTEAFF. The variable domain in full, with the rest retrieved from reference TRBV30 and TRBJ1-1, is SQTIHQWPATLVQPVGSPLSLECTVEGTSNPNLYWYRQAAGRGLQLLFYSVGIGQISSEVPQNLSASRPQDRQFILSSKKLLLSDSGFYLCAWKAVNTEAFFGQGTRLTVV.

This clone was counted between two and nine times. The chain uses TRBV7-9 and TRBJ1-3, with D unclear. With 5 bases removed from V and 10 bases from J, the gap between germline ends came to 15 bases. CDR1 and CDR2 from the germline V gene are SEHNR and FQNEAQ (reference sequence). The CDR3 spans 13 residues. The CDR3 spells CASSPILIETIYF. For the CDR3, the DNA is TGTGCCAGCAGCCCGATCCTTATAGAGACCATATATTTT.

This clone was observed once. The chain recombines TRBV30 with TRBJ1-1; no firm D call. The CDR3 is 12 residues long. Trimming left V 2 bases short and J 7 bases short, with 11 bases between. Germline CDR1 reads GTSNPN; CDR2 reads SVGIG (reference sequence). In DNA, the CDR3 is TGTGCCTGGAGTCCCGACGGAGTTGAAGCTTTCTTT. Protein sequence: CAWSPDGVEAFF.

The V gene is TRBV19, the J gene TRBJ1-2; D is possibly TRBD1 (5 bases). Germline CDR1 LNHDA, CDR2 SQIVND (reference sequence). Trimming removed 3 bases at V and 0 bases at J, with 11 bases between. CDR3 size: 15 residues. As DNA, the CDR3 is TGTGCCAGTAGTATTGACAGTCCACCTAACTATGGCTACACCTTC. It codes for CASSIDSPPNYGYTF.

Note on this clone: The junction shows a germline mismatch at one end, possibly a read error. Other nucleotide sequences from this sample produce the same CDR3. The chain joins TRBV20-1 to TRBJ2-2, with D unclear. This CDR3 spans 11 amino acids. The germline V gene has CDR1 DFQATT and CDR2 SNEGSKA (reference sequence). CDR3 sequence reads: CSAREYGELFF. The DNA for the CDR3 is TGCAGTGCTCGAGAATACGGGGAGCTGTTTTTT.

The rearrangement joins TRBV15 to TRBJ1-1; 8 bases fit TRBD1. From germline, CDR1 is LNHNV and CDR2 YYDKDF (reference sequence). The CDR3 extends over 16 amino acids. Trimming at V came to 4 bases and at J to 2 bases, leaving 9 bases not matched to a gene. CDR3 protein: CATSTTGTGPNTEAFF. The CDR3 bases are TGTGCCACCAGCACCACCGGGACAGGACCTAACACTGAAGCTTTCTTT.

This sequence joins TRBV5-5 and TRBJ1-2, with a tentative D call TRBD1 (6 bases). CDR1 SGHKS and CDR2 YYEKEE come from the germline V gene (reference sequence). The CDR3 has 16 amino acids. Deletions cut 3 bases from V and 4 bases from J, with 19 bases between. The CDR3 DNA reads TGTGCCAGCAGCTGGACAGTATCCCATGGGGTCTATGGCTACACCTTC. Translated, it gives CASSWTVSHGVYGYTF.

This chain connects TRBV5-1 to TRBJ2-7; 8 positions match TRBD1. V shed 0 bases, J shed 6 bases, and the junction held 11 bases outside the gene matches. Germline assignment: CDR1 SGHRS and CDR2 YFSETQ. There are 16 residues in the CDR3. CDR3 nucleotide sequence: TGCGCCAGCAGCTTGGCGACAGGGGCAATGAGGGGCGAGCAGTACTTC. It is translated as CASSLATGAMRGEQYF. Looking up the rest from reference TRBV5-1 and TRBJ2-7 gives the full variable domain: KAGVTQTPRYLIKTRGQQVTLSCSPISGHRSVSWYQQTPGQGLQFLFEYFSETQRNKGNFPGRFSGRQFSNSRSEMNVSTLELGDSALYLCASSLATGAMRGEQYFGPGTRLTVT.

The gene calls are TRBV30 and TRBJ2-3, with D perhaps given as TRBD1 or TRBD2 (5 bases each). The CDR3 is made up of 15 amino acids. Between the trimmed V and J ends, which lost 0 bases and 6 bases, there was a span of 16 bases. CDR1 and CDR2 from the germline V gene are GTSNPN and SVGIG (reference sequence). The CDR3 is CAWSVGQGPRDTQYF. The CDR3 DNA reads as TGTGCCTGGAGTGTAGGTCAGGGACCCCGGGATACGCAGTATTTT.